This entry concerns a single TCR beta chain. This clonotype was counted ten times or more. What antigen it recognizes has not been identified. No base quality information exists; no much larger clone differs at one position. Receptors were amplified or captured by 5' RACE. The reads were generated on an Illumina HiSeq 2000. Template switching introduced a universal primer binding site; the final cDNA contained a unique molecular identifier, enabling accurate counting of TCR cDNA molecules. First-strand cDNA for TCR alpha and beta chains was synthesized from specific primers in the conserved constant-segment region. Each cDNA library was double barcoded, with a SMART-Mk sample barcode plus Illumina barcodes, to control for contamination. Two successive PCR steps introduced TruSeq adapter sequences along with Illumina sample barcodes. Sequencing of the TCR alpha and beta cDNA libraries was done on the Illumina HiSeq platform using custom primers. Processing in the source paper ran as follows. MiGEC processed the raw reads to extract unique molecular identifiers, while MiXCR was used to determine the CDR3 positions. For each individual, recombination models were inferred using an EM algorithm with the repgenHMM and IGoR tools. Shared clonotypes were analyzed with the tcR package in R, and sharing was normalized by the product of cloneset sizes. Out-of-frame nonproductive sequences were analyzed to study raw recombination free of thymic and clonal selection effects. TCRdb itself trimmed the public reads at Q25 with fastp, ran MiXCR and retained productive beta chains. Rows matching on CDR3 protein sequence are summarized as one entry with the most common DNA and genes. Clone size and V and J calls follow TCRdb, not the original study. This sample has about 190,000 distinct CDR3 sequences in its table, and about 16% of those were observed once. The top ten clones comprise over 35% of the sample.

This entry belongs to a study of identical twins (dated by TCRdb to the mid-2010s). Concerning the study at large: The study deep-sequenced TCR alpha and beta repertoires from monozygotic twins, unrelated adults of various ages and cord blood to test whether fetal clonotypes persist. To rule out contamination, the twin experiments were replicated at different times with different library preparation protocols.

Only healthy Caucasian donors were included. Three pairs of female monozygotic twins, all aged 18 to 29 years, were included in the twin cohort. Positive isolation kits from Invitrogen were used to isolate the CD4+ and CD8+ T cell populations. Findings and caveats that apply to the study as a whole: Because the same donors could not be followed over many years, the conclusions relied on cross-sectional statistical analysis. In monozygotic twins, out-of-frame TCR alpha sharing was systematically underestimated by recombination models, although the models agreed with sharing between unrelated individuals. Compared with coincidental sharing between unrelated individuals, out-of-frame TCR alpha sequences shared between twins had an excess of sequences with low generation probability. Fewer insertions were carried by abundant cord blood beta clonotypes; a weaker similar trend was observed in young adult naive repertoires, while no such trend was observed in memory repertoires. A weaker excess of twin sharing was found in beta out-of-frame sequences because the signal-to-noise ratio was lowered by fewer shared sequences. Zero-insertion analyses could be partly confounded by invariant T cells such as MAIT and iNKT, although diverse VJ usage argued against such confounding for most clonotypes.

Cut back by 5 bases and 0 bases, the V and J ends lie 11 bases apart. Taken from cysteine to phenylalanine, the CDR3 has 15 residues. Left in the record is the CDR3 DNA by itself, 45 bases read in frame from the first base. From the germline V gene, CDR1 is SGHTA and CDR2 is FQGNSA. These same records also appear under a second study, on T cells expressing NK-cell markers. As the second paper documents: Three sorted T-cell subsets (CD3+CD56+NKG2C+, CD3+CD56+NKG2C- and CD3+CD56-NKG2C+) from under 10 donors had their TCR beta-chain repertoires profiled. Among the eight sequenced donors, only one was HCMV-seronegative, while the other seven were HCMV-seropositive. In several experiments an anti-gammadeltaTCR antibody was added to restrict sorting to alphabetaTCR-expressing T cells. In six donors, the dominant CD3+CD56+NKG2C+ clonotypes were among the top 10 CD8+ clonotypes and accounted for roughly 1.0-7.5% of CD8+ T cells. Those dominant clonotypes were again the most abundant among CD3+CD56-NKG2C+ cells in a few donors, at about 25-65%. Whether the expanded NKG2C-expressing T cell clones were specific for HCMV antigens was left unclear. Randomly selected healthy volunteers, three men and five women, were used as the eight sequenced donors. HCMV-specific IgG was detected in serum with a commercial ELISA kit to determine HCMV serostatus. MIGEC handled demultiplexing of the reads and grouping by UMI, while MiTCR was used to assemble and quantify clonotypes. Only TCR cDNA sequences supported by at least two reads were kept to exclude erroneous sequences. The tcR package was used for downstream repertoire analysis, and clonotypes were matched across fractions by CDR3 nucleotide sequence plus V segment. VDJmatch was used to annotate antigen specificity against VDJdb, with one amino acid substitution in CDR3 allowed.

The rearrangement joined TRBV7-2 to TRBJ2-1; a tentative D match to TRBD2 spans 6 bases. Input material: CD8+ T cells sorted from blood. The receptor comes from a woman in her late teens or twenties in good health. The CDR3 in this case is CASSPVGGSYNEQFF. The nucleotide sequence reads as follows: TGTGCCAGCAGCCCCGTCGGGGGCTCCTACAATGAGCAGTTCTTC.